These T cell receptor beta chains were read from a single sample in a study of Graves' ophthalmopathy and Graves' hyperthyroidism. TCRdb analysed the multiplex PCR reads with MiXCR anew, one entry per CDR3 protein. Of around 1.1 million distinct CDR3 sequences in the sample, about 38% were seen once. The sequenced material came from peripheral blood or thyroid tissue (not recorded which). The receptors derive from an adult man with Graves' hyperthyroidism. CDR3s include the opening cysteine and the closing phenylalanine or tryptophan. The D gene is left open where the match is weak. Only some rows state a clone size, as once, few, many or a class for expanded clones.

>TRBD1|TRBJ1-6|TRBV7-8|many
CASSQDRTGPNSPLHF
TGTGCCAGCAGCCAAGACCGGACAGGGCCTAATTCACCCCTCCACTTT
>TRBD1|TRBJ1-5|TRBV20-1|many
CSAGAGTGGEPQHF
TGCAGTGCTGGCGCGGGGACAGGGGGCGAGCCCCAGCATTTT
>TRBD2|TRBJ2-2|TRBV9|few
CASSVDDSGRDTGELFF
TGTGCCAGCAGCGTAGATGATAGCGGGAGAGACACCGGGGAGCTGTTTTTT
>.|TRBJ1-2|TRBV19|few
CASSAYGTLNYGYTF
TGTGCCAGTAGTGCCTATGGGACACTTAACTATGGCTACACCTTC
>TRBD1|TRBJ1-1|TRBV2|.
CASSSGAGGWTEAFF
TGTGCCAGCAGCTCGGGGGCAGGGGGTTGGACTGAAGCTTTCTTT
>TRBD1|TRBJ1-1|TRBV13|few
CASSPPDRGGTEAFF
TGTGCCAGCAGCCCTCCCGACAGGGGAGGCACTGAAGCTTTCTTT
>.|TRBJ1-1|TRBV20-1|.
CSGGPGNTEAFF
TGCAGTGGGGGACCGGGGAACACTGAAGCTTTCTTT
>TRBD2|TRBJ2-7|TRBV2|few
CATRGGALSYEQYF
TGTGCCACCCGGGGGGGGGCTTTGTCTTACGAGCAGTACTTC
>.|TRBJ2-2|TRBV19|few
CASRSLERNTGELFF
TGTGCCAGTAGGTCTCTAGAGAGAAACACCGGGGAGCTGTTTTTT
>TRBD1|TRBJ2-7|TRBV5-1|.
CASSLVGTGFAYEQYF
TGCGCCAGCAGCTTGGTTGGGACAGGGTTCGCCTACGAGCAGTACTTC
>.|TRBJ1-3|TRBV12-3/TRBV12-4|many
CASSSGAEGNTIYF
TGTGCCAGCAGTTCAGGGGCCGAAGGAAACACCATATATTTT
>.|TRBJ2-7|TRBV7-3|few
CASSPGPTREQYF
TGTGCCAGCAGCCCGGGTCCGACGCGCGAGCAGTACTTC
>.|TRBJ2-7|TRBV28|few
CASSSGLPPNQKYF
TGTGCCAGCAGTTCGGGACTCCCGCCTAACCAAAAGTACTTC
>.|TRBJ1-4|TRBV7-9|.
CASSFSGTFAEKLFF
TGTGCCAGCAGCTTTTCAGGGACATTTGCCGAAAAACTGTTTTTT
>TRBD1|TRBJ1-2|TRBV15|.
CATSRTTGGNYGYTF
TGTGCCACCAGCAGAACGACAGGGGGCAACTATGGCTACACCTTC
>.|TRBJ2-7|TRBV12-3/TRBV12-4|few
CASSLKVGRGALGEQYF
TGTGCCAGCAGTTTGAAGGTGGGCAGGGGGGCCTTGGGGGAGCAGTACTTC
>TRBD1|TRBJ1-1|TRBV7-2|.
CASSSRDRGQNTEAFF
TGTGCCAGCAGCTCCCGGGACAGGGGCCAGAACACTGAAGCTTTCTTT
>TRBD1|TRBJ1-1|TRBV5-1|many
CASRTDRVRTEAFF
TGCGCCAGCAGGACAGACAGGGTGAGGACTGAAGCTTTCTTT
>.|TRBJ1-2|TRBV2|.
CASSVGHNGYTF
TGTGCCAGCAGTGTGGGACATAATGGCTACACCTTC
>.|TRBJ1-1|TRBV6-1|few
CASSEALAATEAFF
TGTGCCAGCAGTGAAGCGTTGGCAGCCACTGAAGCTTTCTTT
>TRBD1|TRBJ2-7|TRBV10-3|.
CASSFYGDRENYEQYF
TGTGCCAGCAGTTTTTATGGGGACAGGGAAAATTACGAGCAGTACTTC
>.|TRBJ2-5|TRBV12-3/TRBV12-4|.
CASSPDWERTQYF
TGTGCCAGCAGTCCGGACTGGGAACGGACCCAGTACTTC
>TRBD1|TRBJ1-1|TRBV30|few
CAWTLDRIQNEAFF
TGTGCCTGGACCCTGGACAGGATTCAGAATGAAGCTTTCTTT
>TRBD1|TRBJ2-7|TRBV20-1|many
CSARQDRASYEQYF
TGCAGTGCTAGGCAAGACAGGGCCTCCTACGAGCAGTACTTC
>.|TRBJ1-1|TRBV6-5|.
CASSYSRASYTGAFF
TGTGCCAGCAGTTACTCAAGGGCCTCATACACTGGAGCTTTCTTT
>TRBD1|TRBJ2-7|TRBV10-3|.
CAIRPGQTYEQYF
TGTGCCATCAGACCGGGACAGACATACGAGCAGTACTTC
>.|TRBJ1-1|TRBV4-3|few
CASSQDQGKNTEAFF
TGCGCCAGCAGCCAGGACCAGGGAAAGAACACTGAAGCTTTCTTT
>TRBD1|TRBJ1-2|TRBV7-3|.
CASSSDDRDYGYTF
TGTGCCAGCAGCTCTGACGACAGGGACTATGGCTACACCTTC
>TRBD1|TRBJ2-7|TRBV7-9|few
CASIRDRGTTYEQYF
TGTGCCAGCATCAGGGACAGGGGTACTACCTACGAGCAGTACTTC
>.|TRBJ1-1|TRBV5-1|few
CASTPGINTEAFF
TGCGCCAGCACCCCGGGGATAAACACTGAAGCTTTCTTT
>.|TRBJ2-7|TRBV10-3|many
CAISGTSRTYEQYF
TGTGCCATCAGTGGAACTAGCCGGACCTACGAGCAGTACTTC
>.|TRBJ1-6|TRBV27|many
CASSLRTDSPLHF
TGTGCCAGCAGTCTCCGGACAGATTCACCCCTCCACTTT
>.|TRBJ2-7|TRBV12-3/TRBV12-4|few
CASSRSGESEQYF
TGTGCCAGCAGTCGATCGGGCGAATCCGAGCAGTACTTC
>.|TRBJ1-5|TRBV6-2/TRBV6-3|.
CASSYLGNGNQPQHF
TGTGCCAGCAGTTACTTGGGGAACGGCAATCAGCCCCAGCATTTT
>.|TRBJ1-3|TRBV29-1|many
CSVRETGGNTIYF
TGCAGCGTTAGGGAAACGGGAGGAAACACCATATATTTT
>.|TRBJ2-7|TRBV12-3/TRBV12-4|.
CASSSEGMGYEQYF
TGTGCCAGCAGTTCGGAGGGCATGGGCTACGAGCAGTACTTC
>.|TRBJ2-2|TRBV20-1|many
CSAGELFF
TGCAGCGCCGGGGAGCTGTTTTTT
>.|TRBJ1-6|TRBV11-2|many
CASSWGMGNSPLHF
TGTGCCAGCAGCTGGGGTATGGGCAATTCACCCCTCCACTTT
>.|TRBJ1-5|TRBV10-3|many
CAISESWGPDNQPQHF
TGTGCCATCAGTGAGTCTTGGGGGCCAGACAATCAGCCCCAGCATTTT
>TRBD1|TRBJ1-3|TRBV7-2|many
CASSSAQGQFGNTIYF
TGTGCCAGCAGCTCCGCACAGGGGCAGTTCGGAAACACCATATATTTT
>.|TRBJ2-7|TRBV29-1|.
CSVILAGSTDEQYF
TGCAGCGTGATACTGGCGGGAAGTACCGACGAGCAGTACTTC
>.|TRBJ2-2|TRBV6-4|.
CASSDSGNTGELFF
TGTGCCAGCAGTGACTCTGGGAACACCGGGGAGCTGTTTTTT
>TRBD1|TRBJ1-1|TRBV7-9|.
CASSLVTGGTNTEAFF
TGTGCCAGCAGCTTAGTAACAGGGGGCACGAACACTGAAGCTTTCTTT
>.|TRBJ2-5|TRBV15|once
CATSREQAGFWTQYF
TGTGCCACCAGCAGAGAACAAGCGGGCTTTTGGACCCAGTACTTC
>.|TRBJ1-5|TRBV20-1|many
CSARDSLRTADQPQHF
TGCAGTGCTAGAGACTCATTAAGGACGGCAGATCAGCCCCAGCATTTT
>.|TRBJ2-5|TRBV5-1|few
CASSLLGVQQETQYF
TGCGCCAGCAGCTTACTTGGTGTACAGCAAGAGACCCAGTACTTC
>.|TRBJ1-5|TRBV15|.
CATSRDLRTSDQPQHF
TGTGCCACCAGCAGAGACCTTCGGACATCTGATCAGCCCCAGCATTTT